The clone carrying this TCR beta chain ranks as large. Its antigen is unknown. The treatment: roughly ten-day PBMC culture with coronavirus spike peptide pools or control peptides (ViraFEST assay). Germline CDR1 reads SEHNR; CDR2 reads FQNEAQ (reference sequence). V was shortened by 1 base and J by 7 bases, with 4 bases between the two germline ends. The CDR3 has 11 amino acids. Cultured CD4+ T-cell DNA underwent Oncomine TCR Beta short-read sequencing. A single record per CDR3 protein comes from TCRdb applying MiXCR to the PCR reads. The sample lists more than 8,000 distinct CDR3 sequences, 45% to 60% occurring once. This record comes from a study of vaccination and CD4 T cells after COVID-19.

The sample taken for sequencing was CD4+ T cells from blood, cultured in vitro. This clonotype was obtained from a human donor who had recovered from COVID-19. The chain combines TRBV7-9 with TRBJ1-1; D gene uncertain. DNA for the CDR3: TGTGCCAGCAGCTTAGTTGGTGAAGCTTTCTTT. Translating it yields CASSLVGEAFF.